This T cell receptor (beta chain) is drawn from a study of OX40 agonist ivuxolimab in advanced cancers. Trimming stripped 3 bases from V and 7 bases from J, with 13 bases between. Germline V gives CDR1 ENHRY, CDR2 SYGVKD. This CDR3 contains 15 residues. Clones were read by immunoSEQ multiplex PCR, and TCRdb kept only the in-frame ones, dropping some. The table includes over 30,000 clones, around 90% detected once. The TCR sequence derives from an adult with an advanced solid tumor such as melanoma, head and neck, liver or kidney cancer. The sample here was CD4+ or CD8+ T cells sorted from blood, taken in a trial of the OX40 agonist ivuxolimab. The chain carries TRBV10-3 and TRBJ1-6; no reliable D call. CDR3 sequence: CAISEGGPTNSPLHF. Here the CDR3 DNA reads TGTGCCATCAGTGAAGGAGGACCGACGAATTCACCCCTCCACTTT.